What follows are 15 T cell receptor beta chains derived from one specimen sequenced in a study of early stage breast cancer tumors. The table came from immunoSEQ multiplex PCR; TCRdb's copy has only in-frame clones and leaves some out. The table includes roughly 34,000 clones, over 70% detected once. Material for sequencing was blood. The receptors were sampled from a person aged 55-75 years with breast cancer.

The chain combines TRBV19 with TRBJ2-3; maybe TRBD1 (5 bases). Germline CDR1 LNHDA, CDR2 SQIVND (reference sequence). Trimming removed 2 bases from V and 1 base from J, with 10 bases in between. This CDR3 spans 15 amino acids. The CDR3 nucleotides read TGTGCCAGTAGTATATCAGGGCCTGGCACAGATACGCAGTATTTT. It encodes CASSISGPGTDTQYF. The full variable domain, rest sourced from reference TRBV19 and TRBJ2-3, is DGGITQSPKYLFRKEGQNVTLSCEQNLNHDAMYWYRQDPGQGLRLIYYSQIVNDFQKGDIAEGYSVSREKKESFPLTVTSAQKNPTAFYLCASSISGPGTDTQYFGPGTRLTVL.

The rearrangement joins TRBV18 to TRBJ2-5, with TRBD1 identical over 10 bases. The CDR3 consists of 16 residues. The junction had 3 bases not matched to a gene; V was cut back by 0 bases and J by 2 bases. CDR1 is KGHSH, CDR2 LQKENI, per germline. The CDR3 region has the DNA TGTGCCAGCTCACCACCGGGACAGGGGCTACAAGAGACCCAGTACTTC. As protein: CASSPPGQGLQETQYF.

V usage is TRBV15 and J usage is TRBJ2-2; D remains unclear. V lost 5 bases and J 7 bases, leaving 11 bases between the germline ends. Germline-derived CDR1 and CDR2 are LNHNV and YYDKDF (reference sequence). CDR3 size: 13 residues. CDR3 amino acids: CATSLQGRGELFF. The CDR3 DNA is TGTGCCACCAGCTTACAAGGGCGCGGGGAGCTGTTTTTT.

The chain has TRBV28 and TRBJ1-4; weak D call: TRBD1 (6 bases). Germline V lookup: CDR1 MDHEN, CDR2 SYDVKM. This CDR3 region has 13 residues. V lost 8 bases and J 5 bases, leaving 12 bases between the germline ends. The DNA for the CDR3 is TGTGCCAGCTCAGGGGCCTTAAATGAAAAACTGTTTTTT. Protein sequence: CASSGALNEKLFF. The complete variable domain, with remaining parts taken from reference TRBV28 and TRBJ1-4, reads DVKVTQSSRYLVKRTGEKVFLECVQDMDHENMFWYRQDPGLGLRLIYFSYDVKMKEKGDIPEGYSVSREKKERFSLILESASTNQTSMYLCASSGALNEKLFFGSGTQLSVL.

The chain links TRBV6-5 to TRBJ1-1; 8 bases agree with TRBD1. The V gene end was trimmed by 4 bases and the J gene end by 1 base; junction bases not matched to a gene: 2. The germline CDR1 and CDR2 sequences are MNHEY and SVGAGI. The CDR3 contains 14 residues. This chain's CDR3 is CASSLGQANTEAFF. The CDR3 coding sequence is TGTGCCAGCAGTTTGGGACAGGCGAACACTGAAGCTTTCTTT.

The CDR3 DNA follows: TGTGCCAGTAGTTTGAGTCCCCCTGGGGCCAACGTCCTGACTTTC. It codes for CASSLSPPGANVLTF. V and J are TRBV19 and TRBJ2-6; no definite D call. Germline V gene data show CDR1 as LNHDA and CDR2 as SQIVND (reference sequence). CDR3 length equals 15 residues. Trimming left V 5 bases short and J 2 bases short, with 10 bases between.

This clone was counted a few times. CDR3 protein: CASSLGTRQETQYF. CDR3 sequence (DNA): TGTGCCAGCAGCTTGGGGACTCGCCAAGAGACCCAGTACTTC. The gene calls are TRBV5-6 and TRBJ2-5; a weak D match, TRBD2 (5 bases). V was cut by 0 bases and J by 1 base, with 7 bases left in between. The CDR3 covers 14 residues. Germline CDR1 SGHDT, CDR2 YYEEEE.

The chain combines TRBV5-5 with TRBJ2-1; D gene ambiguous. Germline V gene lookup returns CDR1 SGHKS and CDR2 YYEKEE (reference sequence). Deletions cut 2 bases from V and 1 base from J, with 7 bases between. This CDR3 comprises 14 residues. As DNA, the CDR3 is TGTGCCAGCAGCTTCGGGTGGTCCTACAATGAGCAGTTCTTC. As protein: CASSFGWSYNEQFF.

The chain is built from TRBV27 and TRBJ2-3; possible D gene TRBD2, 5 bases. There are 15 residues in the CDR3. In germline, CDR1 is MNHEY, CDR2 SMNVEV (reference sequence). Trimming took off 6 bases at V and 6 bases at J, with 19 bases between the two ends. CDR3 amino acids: CASSTRDISGDTQYF. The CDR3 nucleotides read TGTGCCAGCAGCACCCGGGATATCTCGGGGGATACGCAGTATTTT.

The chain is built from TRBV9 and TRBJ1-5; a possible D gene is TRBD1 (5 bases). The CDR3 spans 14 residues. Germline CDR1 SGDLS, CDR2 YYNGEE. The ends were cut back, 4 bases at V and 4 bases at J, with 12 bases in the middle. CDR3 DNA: TGTGCCAGCAGCCCTAGGGACTTTAATCAGCCCCAGCATTTT. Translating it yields CASSPRDFNQPQHF.

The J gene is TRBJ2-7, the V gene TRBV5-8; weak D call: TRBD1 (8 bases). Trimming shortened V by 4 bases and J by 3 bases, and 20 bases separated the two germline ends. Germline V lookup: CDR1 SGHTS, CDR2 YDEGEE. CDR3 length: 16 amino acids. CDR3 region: CASSAFWTGRDYEQYF. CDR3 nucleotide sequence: TGTGCCAGCAGCGCATTTTGGACAGGGAGGGACTACGAGCAGTACTTC.

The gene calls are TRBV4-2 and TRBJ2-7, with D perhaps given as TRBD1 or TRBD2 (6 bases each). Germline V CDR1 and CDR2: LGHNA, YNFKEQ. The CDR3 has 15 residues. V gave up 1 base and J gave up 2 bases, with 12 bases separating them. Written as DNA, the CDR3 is TGTGCCAGCAGCCAAGTGGGGGGCGCTACCTACGAGCAGTACTTC. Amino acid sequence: CASSQVGGATYEQYF.

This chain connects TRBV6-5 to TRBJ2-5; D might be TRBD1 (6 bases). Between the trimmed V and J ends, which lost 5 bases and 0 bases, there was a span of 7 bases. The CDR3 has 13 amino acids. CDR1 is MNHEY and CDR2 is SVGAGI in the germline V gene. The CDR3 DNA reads TGTGCCAGCAGTGGACAGAACCAAGAGACCCAGTACTTC. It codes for CASSGQNQETQYF.

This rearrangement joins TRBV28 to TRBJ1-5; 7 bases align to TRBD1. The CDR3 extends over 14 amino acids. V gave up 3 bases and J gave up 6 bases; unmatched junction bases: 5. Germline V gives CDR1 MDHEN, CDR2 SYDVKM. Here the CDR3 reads CASSFQQGSQPQHF. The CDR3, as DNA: TGTGCCAGCAGTTTTCAACAGGGGAGTCAGCCCCAGCATTTT.

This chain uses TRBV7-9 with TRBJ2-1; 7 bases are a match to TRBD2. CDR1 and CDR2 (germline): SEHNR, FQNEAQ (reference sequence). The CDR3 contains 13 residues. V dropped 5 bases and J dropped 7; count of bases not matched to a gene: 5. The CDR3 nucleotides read TGTGCCAGCAGCGGGGGGGACTTTAATGAGCAGTTCTTC. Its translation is CASSGGDFNEQFF. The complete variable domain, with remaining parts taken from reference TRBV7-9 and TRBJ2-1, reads DTGVSQNPRHKITKRGQNVTFRCDPISEHNRLYWYRQTLGQGPEFLTYFQNEAQLEKSRLLSDRFSAERPKGSFSTLEIQRTEQGDSAMYLCASSGGDFNEQFFGPGTRLTVL.